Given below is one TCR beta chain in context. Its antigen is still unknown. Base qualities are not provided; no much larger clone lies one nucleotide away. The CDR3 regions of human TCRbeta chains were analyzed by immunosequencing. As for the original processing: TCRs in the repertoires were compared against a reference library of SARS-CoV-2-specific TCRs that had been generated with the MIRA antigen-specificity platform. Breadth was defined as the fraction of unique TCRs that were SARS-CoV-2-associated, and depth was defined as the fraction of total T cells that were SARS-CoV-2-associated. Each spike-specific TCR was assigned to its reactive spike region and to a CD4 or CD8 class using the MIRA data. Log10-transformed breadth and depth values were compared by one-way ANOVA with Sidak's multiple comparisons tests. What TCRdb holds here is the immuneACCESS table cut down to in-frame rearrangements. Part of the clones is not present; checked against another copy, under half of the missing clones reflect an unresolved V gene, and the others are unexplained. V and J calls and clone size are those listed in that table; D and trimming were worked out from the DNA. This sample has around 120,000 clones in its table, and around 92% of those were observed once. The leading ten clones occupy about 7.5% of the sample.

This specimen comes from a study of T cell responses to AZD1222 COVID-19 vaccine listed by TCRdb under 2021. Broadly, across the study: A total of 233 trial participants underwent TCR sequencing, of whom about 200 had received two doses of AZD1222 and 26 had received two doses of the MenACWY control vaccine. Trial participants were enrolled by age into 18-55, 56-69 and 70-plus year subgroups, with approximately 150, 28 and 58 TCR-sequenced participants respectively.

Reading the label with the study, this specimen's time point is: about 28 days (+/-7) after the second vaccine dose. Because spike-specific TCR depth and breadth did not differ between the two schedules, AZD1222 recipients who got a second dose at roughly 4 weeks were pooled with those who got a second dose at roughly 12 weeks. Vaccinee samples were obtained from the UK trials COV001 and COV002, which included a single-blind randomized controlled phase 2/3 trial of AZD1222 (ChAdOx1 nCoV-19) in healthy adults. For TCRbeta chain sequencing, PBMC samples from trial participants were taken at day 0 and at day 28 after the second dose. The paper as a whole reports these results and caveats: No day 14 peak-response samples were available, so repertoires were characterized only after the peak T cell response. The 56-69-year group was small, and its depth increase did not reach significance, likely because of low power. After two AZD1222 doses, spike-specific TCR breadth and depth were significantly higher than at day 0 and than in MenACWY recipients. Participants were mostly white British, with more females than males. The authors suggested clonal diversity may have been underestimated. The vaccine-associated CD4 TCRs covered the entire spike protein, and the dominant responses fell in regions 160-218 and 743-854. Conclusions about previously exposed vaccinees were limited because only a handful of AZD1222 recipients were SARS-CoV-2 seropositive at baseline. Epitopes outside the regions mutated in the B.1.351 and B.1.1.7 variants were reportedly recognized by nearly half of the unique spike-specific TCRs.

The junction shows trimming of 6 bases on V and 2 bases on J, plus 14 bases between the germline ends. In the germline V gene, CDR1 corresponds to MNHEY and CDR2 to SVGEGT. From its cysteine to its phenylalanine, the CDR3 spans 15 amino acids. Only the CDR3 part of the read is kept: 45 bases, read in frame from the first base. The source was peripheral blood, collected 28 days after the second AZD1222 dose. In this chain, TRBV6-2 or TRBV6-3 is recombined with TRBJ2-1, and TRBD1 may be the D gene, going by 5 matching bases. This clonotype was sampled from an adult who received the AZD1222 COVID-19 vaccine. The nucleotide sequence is TGTGCCAGCAGCCCCGACAGCCATGCCTACAATGAGCAGTTCTTC. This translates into CASSPDSHAYNEQFF.